This T cell receptor (beta chain) was sequenced for a study of blood T cell repertoires in COVID-19. Study-level background: Both acute and convalescent COVID-19 samples were obtained from the United States, Italy and Spain. PBMCs, B-cell-depleted T cells, or T cells were the source of the cDNA or gDNA that made up the material.

Germline assignment: CDR1 SGHNT and CDR2 YENEEA. This CDR3 has 16 residues. Germline trimming cut 2 bases from V and 6 bases from J; bases unmatched to any gene: 12. Authors' methods: Counts of nucleated cells, estimated from reference gene primer amplification, were obtained. Here immunoSEQ multiplex PCR was the method, and the copy in TCRdb shows in-frame clones only, minus some. That table is the source of V, J and clone size, and D and trimming were worked out from the DNA. The sample has 160,000 or so clones, around 90% seen once. J is TRBJ1-1 and V is TRBV11-3, with 7 positions matching TRBD1. The source is a man aged 55 to 69 with acute or convalescent COVID-19. The specimen sequenced was peripheral blood. For the CDR3, the DNA is TGTGCCAGCAGCTTATCCGGAGGGGGCGCGATCTCTGAAGCTTTCTTT. It yields the protein CASSLSGGGAISEAFF.